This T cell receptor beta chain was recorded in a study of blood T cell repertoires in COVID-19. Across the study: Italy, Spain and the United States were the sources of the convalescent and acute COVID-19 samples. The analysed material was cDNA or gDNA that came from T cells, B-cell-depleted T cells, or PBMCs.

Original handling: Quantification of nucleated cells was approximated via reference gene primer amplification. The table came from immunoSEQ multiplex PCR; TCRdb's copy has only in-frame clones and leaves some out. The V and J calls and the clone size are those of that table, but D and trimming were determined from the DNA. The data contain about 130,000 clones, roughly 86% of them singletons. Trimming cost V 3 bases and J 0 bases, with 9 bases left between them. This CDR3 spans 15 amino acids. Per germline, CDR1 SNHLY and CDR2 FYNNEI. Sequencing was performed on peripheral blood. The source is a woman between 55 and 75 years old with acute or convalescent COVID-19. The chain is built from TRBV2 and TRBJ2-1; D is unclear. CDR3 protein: CASSDPMISYNEQFF. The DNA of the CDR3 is TGTGCCAGCAGTGATCCTATGATCTCCTACAATGAGCAGTTCTTC.